This T cell receptor (beta chain) came from a study of control samples from healthy donors and cancer patients. TCRdb's table, derived via immunoSEQ multiplex PCR, lists solely in-frame clones and lacks some. This sample has 100,000 to 150,000 clones, with just under 95% found just once. Between the trimmed V and J ends, which lost 1 base and 5 bases, there was a span of 8 bases. Germline CDR1 is LGHNA and CDR2 is YNFKEQ. The CDR3 is made up of 14 amino acids. Sequences were obtained from blood. This receptor was identified in a man between 18 and 35 years old in good health. V is TRBV4-2 and J is TRBJ1-4; D unresolved. CDR3 DNA: TGTGCCAGCAGCCAAGTAAGCGGCAATGAAAAACTGTTTTTT. It codes for CASSQVSGNEKLFF.